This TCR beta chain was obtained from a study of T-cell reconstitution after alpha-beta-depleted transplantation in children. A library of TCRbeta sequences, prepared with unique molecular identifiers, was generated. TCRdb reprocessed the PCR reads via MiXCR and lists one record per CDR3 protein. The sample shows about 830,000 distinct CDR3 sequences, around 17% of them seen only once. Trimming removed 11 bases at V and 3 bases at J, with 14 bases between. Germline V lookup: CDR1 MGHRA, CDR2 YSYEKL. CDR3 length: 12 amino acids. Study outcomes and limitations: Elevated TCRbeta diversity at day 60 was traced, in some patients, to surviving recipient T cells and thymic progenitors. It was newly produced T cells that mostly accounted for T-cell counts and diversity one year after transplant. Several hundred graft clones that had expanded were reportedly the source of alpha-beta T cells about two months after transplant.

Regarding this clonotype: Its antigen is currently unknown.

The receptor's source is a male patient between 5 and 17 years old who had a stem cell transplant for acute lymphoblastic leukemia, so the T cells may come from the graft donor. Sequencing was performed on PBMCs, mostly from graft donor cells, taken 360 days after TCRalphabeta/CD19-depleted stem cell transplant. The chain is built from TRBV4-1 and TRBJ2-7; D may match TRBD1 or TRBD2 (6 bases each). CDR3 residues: CAVGGPNYEQYF. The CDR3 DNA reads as TGCGCCGTCGGGGGCCCCAACTACGAGCAGTACTTC.